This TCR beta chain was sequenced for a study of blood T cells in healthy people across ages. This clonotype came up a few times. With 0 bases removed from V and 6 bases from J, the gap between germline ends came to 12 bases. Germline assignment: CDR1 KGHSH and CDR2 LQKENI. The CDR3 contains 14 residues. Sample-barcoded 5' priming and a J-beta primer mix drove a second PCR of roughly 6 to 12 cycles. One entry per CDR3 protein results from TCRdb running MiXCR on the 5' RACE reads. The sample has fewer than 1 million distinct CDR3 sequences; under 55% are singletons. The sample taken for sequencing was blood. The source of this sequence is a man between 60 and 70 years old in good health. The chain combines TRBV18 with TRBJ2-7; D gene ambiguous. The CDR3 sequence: CASSPPSISGEQYF. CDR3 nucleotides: TGTGCCAGCTCACCACCGTCGATTTCGGGCGAGCAGTACTTC.